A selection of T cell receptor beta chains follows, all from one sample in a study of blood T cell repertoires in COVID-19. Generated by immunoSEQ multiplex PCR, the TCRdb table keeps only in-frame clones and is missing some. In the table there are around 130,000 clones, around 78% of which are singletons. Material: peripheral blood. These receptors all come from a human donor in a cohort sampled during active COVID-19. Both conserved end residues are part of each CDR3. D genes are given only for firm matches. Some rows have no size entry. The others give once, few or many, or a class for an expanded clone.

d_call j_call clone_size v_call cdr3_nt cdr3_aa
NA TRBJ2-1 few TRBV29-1 TGCAGCGTTGGGGACTCCAAGGGGTACAATGAGCAGTTCTTC CSVGDSKGYNEQFF
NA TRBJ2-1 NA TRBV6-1 TGTGCCAGCAGTGGCGCAGGGAAGAGCTCCTACAATGAGCAGTTCTTC CASSGAGKSSYNEQFF
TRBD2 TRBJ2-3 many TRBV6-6 TGTGCCAGCAGTTACAGCAGCGGGGGGGCCACAGATACGCAGTATTTT CASSYSSGGATDTQYF
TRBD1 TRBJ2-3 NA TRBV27 TGTGCCAGCAGTTTGGCGGGACAGGGGACCACAGATACGCAGTATTTT CASSLAGQGTTDTQYF
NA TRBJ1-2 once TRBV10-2 TGCGCCAGCAGTGAGTCGGGGGGACGCAACTATGGCTACACCTTC CASSESGGRNYGYTF
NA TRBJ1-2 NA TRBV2 TGTGCCAGCACCCGGGACACCCTCTATGGCTACACCTTC CASTRDTLYGYTF
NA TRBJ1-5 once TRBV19 TGTGCCAGTAGTATTAGAGGTACAGGATATAGCAATCAGCCCCAGCATTTT CASSIRGTGYSNQPQHF
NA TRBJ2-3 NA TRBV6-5 TGTGCCAGCAGTCAGGACTCGCGTCGCACAGATACGCAGTATTTT CASSQDSRRTDTQYF
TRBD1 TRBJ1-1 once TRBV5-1 TGCGCCAGCAGCCCTACGTCTTGGGCAAGGGGGCAAGCTTTCTTT CASSPTSWARGQAFF
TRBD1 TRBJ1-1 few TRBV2 TGTGCCAGCAGTGGGGACAGGGGAGCTTTCTTT CASSGDRGAFF
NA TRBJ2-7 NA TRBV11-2 TGTGCCAGCAGCTTAGGAGGGCCCTCCTACGAGCAGTACTTC CASSLGGPSYEQYF
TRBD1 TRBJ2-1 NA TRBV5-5 TGTGCCAGCAGCTTGGGTCAGGGGGCTGACAATGAGCAGTTCTTC CASSLGQGADNEQFF
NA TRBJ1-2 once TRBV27 TGTGCCAGCAATTACATCCCACAGGAAGGTGGCTACACCTTC CASNYIPQEGGYTF
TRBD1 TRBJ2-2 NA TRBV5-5 TGTGCCAGCAGCTCCTCGACAGGGTTGGGCACCGGGGAGCTGTTTTTT CASSSSTGLGTGELFF
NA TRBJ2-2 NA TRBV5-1 TGCGCCAGCAGCTTGGATGCCGCCTACAGCGGGGAGCTGTTTTTT CASSLDAAYSGELFF
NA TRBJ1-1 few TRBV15 TGTGCCACCAGCAGGTTAGGAGCAGACACTGAAGCTTTCTTT CATSRLGADTEAFF
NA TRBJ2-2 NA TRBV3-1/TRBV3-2 TGTGCCAGCAGCCCGACTACCCCCGGGGAGCTGTTTTTT CASSPTTPGELFF
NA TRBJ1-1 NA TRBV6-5 TGTGCCAGCAGTTACGAACAGTTGAACACTGAAGCTTTCTTT CASSYEQLNTEAFF
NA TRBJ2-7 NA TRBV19 TGTGCCAGTAGTCAACAGGGCTCCTACGAGCAGTACTTC CASSQQGSYEQYF
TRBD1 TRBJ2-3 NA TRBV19 TGTGCCAGTAGTATCGCCCTCGACAGGGTCTCCACAGATACGCAGTATTTT CASSIALDRVSTDTQYF